Listed here are 21 T cell receptor beta chains from one sample, sequenced in a study of blood T cell repertoires in COVID-19. Data came from immunoSEQ multiplex PCR; TCRdb stores just in-frame clones and leaves some out. The table lists roughly 280,000 clones, roughly 86% of them singletons. Sample: peripheral blood. These receptors originate from a woman in her 30s with COVID-19, enrolled during active disease.

The chain couples TRBV25-1 to TRBJ2-6, with D unclear. From germline, CDR1 is MGHDK and CDR2 SYGVNS. This CDR3 has 14 residues. Trimming took off 5 bases at V and 0 bases at J, with 5 bases between the two ends. The CDR3 region has the DNA TGTGCCAGCAGTTCCTTCTCTGGGGCCAACGTCCTGACTTTC. It translates to CASSSFSGANVLTF.

The V and J genes are TRBV2 and TRBJ1-5; TRBD1 matches at 8 bases. Germline V gene data show CDR1 as SNHLY and CDR2 as FYNNEI. CDR3 length equals 14 residues. Unmatched junction bases numbered 4, after V lost 6 bases and J lost 3 bases. The CDR3: CASSADRDNQPQHF. CDR3 nucleotides: TGTGCCAGCAGCGCGGACAGGGACAATCAGCCCCAGCATTTT.

The gene calls are TRBV10-3 and TRBJ1-4, with a possible D match to TRBD1 (6 bases). The V gene lost 3 bases and the J gene lost 7 bases, with 15 bases spanning the gap. Germline V gives CDR1 ENHRY, CDR2 SYGVKD. There are 15 residues in the CDR3. CDR3 nucleotides: TGTGCCATCAGTGAAAAGGGGGTCTCTGGTGAAAAACTGTTTTTT. Protein sequence: CAISEKGVSGEKLFF.

In its sample, this clone was seen once. Other nucleotide sequences in the sample specify the same CDR3. The rearrangement joins TRBV9 to TRBJ2-7, with 14 bases matching TRBD2. This CDR3 region has 15 residues. Per the germline V gene, CDR1 is SGDLS and CDR2 is YYNGEE. The V segment lost 2 bases and the J segment 2 bases; nucleotides outside the gene matches: 0. This CDR3 reads CASSVGLAGAYEQYF. The CDR3 nucleotides are TGTGCCAGCAGCGTGGGACTAGCGGGAGCCTACGAGCAGTACTTC.

The J gene is TRBJ1-5, the V gene TRBV6-1; TRBD1 might be the D (5 bases). Germline CDR1 reads MNHNS; CDR2 reads SASEGT. CDR3 length equals 16 residues. V was cut by 2 bases and J by 7 bases, with 18 bases left in between. CDR3 DNA: TGTGCCAGCAGTGAATGGGGGAGGGGAAGTGAGCAGCCCCAGCATTTT. It codes for CASSEWGRGSEQPQHF.

The rearrangement joins TRBV30 to TRBJ2-7; D gene ambiguous. In germline, CDR1 is GTSNPN, CDR2 SVGIG (reference sequence). V was pared by 2 bases and J by 2 bases, with 4 bases between. There are 11 residues in the CDR3. The CDR3 DNA follows: TGTGCCTGGAGTCCCGCCTACGAGCAGTACTTC. Its translation: CAWSPAYEQYF. The whole variable domain, filled in from reference TRBV30 and TRBJ2-7, reads SQTIHQWPATLVQPVGSPLSLECTVEGTSNPNLYWYRQAAGRGLQLLFYSVGIGQISSEVPQNLSASRPQDRQFILSSKKLLLSDSGFYLCAWSPAYEQYFGPGTRLTVT.

The chain employs TRBV5-1 and TRBJ1-1; 11 positions agree with TRBD1. This CDR3 spans 15 amino acids. Per germline, CDR1 SGHRS and CDR2 YFSETQ. The ends lost 4 bases at V and 4 bases at J; junction bases unmatched: 6. The CDR3 region is CASSPRTGGITEAFF. As DNA, the CDR3 is TGCGCCAGCAGCCCACGGACAGGGGGCATCACTGAAGCTTTCTTT.

The V gene is TRBV19, the J gene TRBJ1-4; D gene unclear. Germline V lookup: CDR1 LNHDA, CDR2 SQIVND (reference sequence). V was shortened by 3 bases and J by 14 bases, with 10 bases between the two germline ends. This CDR3 contains 11 residues. CDR3 residues: CASSMRQVLFF. DNA for the CDR3: TGTGCCAGTAGTATGCGACAAGTTCTGTTTTTT.

This clone was detected only once. The rearrangement joins TRBV4-3 to TRBJ2-1; maybe TRBD2 (5 bases). V lost 1 base and J 8 bases, leaving 15 bases between the germline ends. CDR1 and CDR2 from the germline V gene are LGHNA and YSLEER. This CDR3 comprises 15 residues. In DNA form, the CDR3 reads TGCGCCAGCAGCCAAGCTCTAGCTGGCTTTGATGAGCAGTTCTTC. Amino acid sequence: CASSQALAGFDEQFF.

The gene calls are TRBV6-5 and TRBJ1-2, with 9 bases identical to TRBD1. Unmatched junction bases numbered 6, after V lost 4 bases and J lost 0 bases. The length of the CDR3 is 16 residues. CDR1 and CDR2 from the germline V gene are MNHEY and SVGAGI. CDR3: CASSLGQGATNYGYTF. CDR3 nucleotide sequence: TGTGCCAGCAGTTTGGGACAGGGAGCCACTAACTATGGCTACACCTTC.

This clone was recorded once. The rearrangement joins TRBV7-9 to TRBJ2-1, with 7 bases matching TRBD1. After removal of 0 bases from V and 0 bases from J, the junction contained 2 bases not matched to a gene. The length of the CDR3 is 16 residues. Germline assignment: CDR1 SEHNR and CDR2 FQNEAQ (reference sequence). CDR3 region: CASSLAWTGSYNEQFF. The CDR3 DNA reads TGTGCCAGCAGCTTAGCGTGGACAGGCTCCTACAATGAGCAGTTCTTC.

This clone occurred once. V and J are TRBV14 and TRBJ2-7; 8 positions agree with TRBD1. Germline V lookup: CDR1 SGHDN, CDR2 FVKESK. The CDR3 loop spans 13 amino acids. The trim removed 4 bases at V and 3 bases at J, leaving 2 bases unmatched. The CDR3 region is CASSPGQGYEQYF. The DNA of the CDR3 is TGTGCCAGCAGCCCAGGACAGGGCTACGAGCAGTACTTC.

The chain uses TRBV27 and TRBJ2-7; a weak D match, TRBD2 (5 bases). From germline, CDR1 is MNHEY and CDR2 SMNVEV (reference sequence). V was pared by 6 bases and J by 2 bases, with 11 bases between. CDR3 size: 13 residues. CDR3 sequence: CASRQLGTYEQYF. Here the CDR3 DNA reads TGTGCCAGCAGACAACTAGGCACCTACGAGCAGTACTTC.

J is TRBJ2-3 and V is TRBV10-2; 9 bases fit TRBD2. CDR3 length equals 16 residues. With V trimmed by 4 bases and J by 3 bases, 8 bases remained unmatched. CDR1 is WSHSY and CDR2 is SAAADI in the germline V gene. CDR3 protein: CASSALAGSGTDTQYF. CDR3 in DNA: TGCGCCAGCAGTGCACTAGCGGGTTCAGGGACAGATACGCAGTATTTT.

This clone was counted a single time. The chain combines TRBV7-9 with TRBJ2-3, with D possibly matching TRBD1 (6 bases). The CDR3 runs to 15 residues. V dropped 2 bases and J dropped 2 bases, with 11 bases sitting between them. CDR1 SEHNR and CDR2 FQNEAQ come from the germline V gene (reference sequence). The CDR3 nucleotides are TGTGCCAGCAGCTTACTGACAGGTTTCACAGATACGCAGTATTTT. It encodes CASSLLTGFTDTQYF.

The chain employs TRBV10-3 and TRBJ2-3; D is ambiguous. V dropped 2 bases and J dropped 3 bases, with 9 bases sitting between them. Germline values: CDR1 ENHRY, CDR2 SYGVKD. This CDR3 region has 14 residues. The CDR3 nucleotides read TGTGCCATCAGTGAGCCCGGGTTAACAGATACGCAGTATTTT. Residues: CAISEPGLTDTQYF.

This clone was counted only a few times. The chain couples TRBV9 to TRBJ1-3, with D uncertain. The CDR3 covers 14 residues. Per the germline V gene, CDR1 is SGDLS and CDR2 is YYNGEE. V was cut by 1 base and J by 1 base, with 6 bases left in between. This chain's CDR3 is CASSVSLSGNTIYF. CDR3 bases: TGTGCCAGCAGCGTATCCTTGTCTGGAAACACCATATATTTT.

V gene TRBV18 combines with J gene TRBJ1-1; D is unresolved. Trimming removed 6 bases at V and 2 bases at J, with 13 bases between. From germline, CDR1 is KGHSH and CDR2 LQKENI. This CDR3 is 14 amino acids long. The CDR3 loop reads CASSPPVKNTEAFF. DNA for the CDR3: TGTGCCAGCTCGCCGCCGGTGAAAAACACTGAAGCTTTCTTT.

This rearrangement joins TRBV3-1 (or the pseudogene TRBV3-2) to TRBJ2-7, with 11 bases lining up with TRBD2. With V trimmed by 4 bases and J by 4 bases, 6 bases remained unmatched. The V gene's germline CDR1 is LGHDT and CDR2 YNNKEL (reference sequence). The CDR3 totals 15 residues. CDR3 sequence: CASSPGLAGGYEQYF. DNA of the CDR3: TGTGCCAGCAGCCCGGGGCTAGCGGGAGGATACGAGCAGTACTTC.

The chain joins TRBV20-1 to TRBJ1-1; D perhaps matches TRBD1 (5 bases). The V end lost 3 bases, the J end lost 5 bases, and 16 bases lay between the germline ends. In germline, CDR1 is DFQATT, CDR2 SNEGSKA (reference sequence). The CDR3 consists of 14 residues. CDR3 protein: CSASERGRTTEAFF. As DNA, the CDR3 is TGCAGTGCTAGTGAAAGGGGCCGTACTACTGAAGCTTTCTTT.

The count of this clone is one. The chain uses TRBV30 and TRBJ1-1; D is undetermined. The CDR3 is 12 amino acids. Deletions cut 8 bases from V and 3 bases from J, with 13 bases between. Germline-derived CDR1 and CDR2 are GTSNPN and SVGIG (reference sequence). The DNA for the CDR3 is TGTGCCAGTTCATCGGGAGACACTGAAGCTTTCTTT. It is translated as CASSSGDTEAFF. Complete variable domain (other parts from reference TRBV30 and TRBJ1-1): SQTIHQWPATLVQPVGSPLSLECTVEGTSNPNLYWYRQAAGRGLQLLFYSVGIGQISSEVPQNLSASRPQDRQFILSSKKLLLSDSGFYLCASSSGDTEAFFGQGTRLTVV.